This T cell receptor (beta chain) was sequenced during a study of blood T cell repertoires in COVID-19. Study-wide background: PBMCs, B-cell-depleted T cells, or T cells provided the cDNA or gDNA that made up the material.

CDR3 size: 16 residues. V lost 1 base, J lost 4 bases, and 16 bases lay in between. Germline V gene sequence: CDR1 SGHAT, CDR2 FQNNGV. The data were produced by immunoSEQ multiplex PCR, yet TCRdb's version contains in-frame clones alone and is incomplete. Here the sample spans 250,000 to 350,000 clones, 75% to 90% being singletons. This TCR derives from a woman between 18 and 30 years old who had recovered from COVID-19. The rearrangement joins TRBV11-2 to TRBJ2-5; D perhaps matches TRBD1 (6 bases). Material for sequencing was PBMCs or T cells enriched from blood (not recorded which). The CDR3 DNA follows: TGTGCCAGCAGCTTAGTCTGGAACAGGGCCGCAGAGACCCAGTACTTC. This gives the protein CASSLVWNRAAETQYF.